The source of this T cell receptor beta chain is a study of naive and memory T cell subsets. Whole-study results and caveats: TCR counts from RNA may reflect activation-linked expression changes.

Four subsets defined by CD45RA and CD27 were sorted after CD3, CD4, CD8 and live/dead staining. In the case of this clonotype: Antigen specificity is unknown.

Both TRBC1 and TRBC2 were covered by a beta constant-region primer of two equimolar oligonucleotides. The ligated cDNA underwent four PCR rounds using SP2 and nested alpha and beta constant-region primers. Ligation attached a single-stranded oligonucleotide with a 12-nucleotide UMI and the SP2 primer to the cDNA 3' end. TCRdb re-derived calls from the UMI-ligation and nested PCR reads in MiXCR, one entry per CDR3 protein. The sample lists over 100,000 distinct CDR3 sequences, 35% to 40% occurring once. The germline V and J ends were trimmed by 6 bases and 0 bases, with 15 bases remaining between them. CDR1 MNHEY and CDR2 SVGEGT come from the germline V gene. CDR3 length: 17 residues.

Sequences were obtained from central memory CD4+ T cells from blood. V gene TRBV6-2 or TRBV6-3 combines with J gene TRBJ2-6, with D unclear. This TCR was sampled from a human donor in good health. The CDR3 loop reads CASREQSPPSGANVLTF. DNA of the CDR3: TGTGCCAGCAGGGAACAGAGCCCCCCCTCTGGGGCCAACGTCCTGACTTTC.